This T cell receptor beta chain was recovered during a study of post-analysis software for immune sequencing data. Study context: Relapsing-remitting, secondary progressive and progressive-relapsing multiple sclerosis courses were included. Study-wide points: The five TRBV segments detected at higher frequency in patients than in controls included TRBV5-6, TRBV5-1 and TRBV20-1.

In regard to this clonotype: What it binds is unknown. A much larger clone differs from this one at a single base, so this may be a read error.

Unique molecular identifiers were built into the TCR beta cDNA libraries. TCRdb reprocessed the PCR reads via MiXCR and lists one record per CDR3 protein. The sample lists 160,000 or so distinct CDR3 sequences; 36% were seen once. CDR3 length: 15 residues. Germline assignment: CDR1 MGHRA and CDR2 YSYEKL. This TCR came from a girl aged 5-17 years with multiple sclerosis. Material: blood, obtained after autologous hematopoietic stem cell transplantation. The chain recombines TRBV4-1 with TRBJ2-1; no clear D gene. The DNA end lines up better with TRBJ2-7; the J call may be wrong. DNA of the CDR3: TGCGCCAGCAGCCAAGAGCCGTCTAACTACAATGAGCAGTACTTC. This sequence encodes CASSQEPSNYNEQYF.